This T cell receptor beta chain is from a study of regulatory dendritic cells for organ transplantation. Findings and limits, study-wide: Memory T cells were less diverse than naive, with memory CD8+ most oligoclonal.

Comments on this clone: Its antigen remains unknown.

Germline CDR1 is KGHSH and CDR2 is LQKENI. Trimming removed 3 bases from V and 0 bases from J, with 8 bases in between. The CDR3 consists of 15 residues. Method: immunoSEQ multiplex PCR; TCRdb's copy keeps in-frame clones and lacks some. This table holds some 29,000 clones, 80% to 85% found once. What was sequenced was naive CD4+ T cells from blood. Noted subset: CD45RA+ naive T cells. This chain links TRBV18 with TRBJ2-2, with D possibly TRBD2 on 5 matching bases. This sequence originates from a human donor in good health. For the CDR3, the DNA is TGTGCCAGCTCACCGACTACCGCGAACACCGGGGAGCTGTTTTTT. Translation gives CASSPTTANTGELFF. Supplemented by reference TRBV18 and TRBJ2-2, the full variable domain reads NAGVMQNPRHLVRRRGQEARLRCSPMKGHSHVYWYRQLPEEGLKFMVYLQKENIIDESGMPKERFSAEFPKEGPSILRIQQVVRGDSAAYFCASSPTTANTGELFFGEGSRLTVL.